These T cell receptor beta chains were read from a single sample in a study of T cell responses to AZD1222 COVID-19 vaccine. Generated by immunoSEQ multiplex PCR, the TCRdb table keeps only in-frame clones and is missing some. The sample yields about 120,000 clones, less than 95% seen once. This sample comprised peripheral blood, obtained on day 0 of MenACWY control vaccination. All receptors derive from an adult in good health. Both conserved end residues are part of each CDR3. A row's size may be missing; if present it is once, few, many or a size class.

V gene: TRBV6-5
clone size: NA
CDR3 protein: CASSFIQGYYGYTF

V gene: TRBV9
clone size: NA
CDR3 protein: CASSHTRGAEAFF

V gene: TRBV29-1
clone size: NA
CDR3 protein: CSVGGQGNGYTF

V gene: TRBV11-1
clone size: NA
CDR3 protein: CASSHIRNEQFF

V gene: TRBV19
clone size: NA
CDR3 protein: CASSIKGSGGQPQHF

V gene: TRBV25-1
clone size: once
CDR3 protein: CASSYDAIYGYTF

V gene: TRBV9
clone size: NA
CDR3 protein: CASSVAASGINEQFF

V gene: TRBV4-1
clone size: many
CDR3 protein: CASSLLWGAGANVLTF

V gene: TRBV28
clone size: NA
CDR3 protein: CASSSGLSLGIQYF

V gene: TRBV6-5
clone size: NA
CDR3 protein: CATRGRTDSPLHF

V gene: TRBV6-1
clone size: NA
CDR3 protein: CASSEGFRGLKTEAFF

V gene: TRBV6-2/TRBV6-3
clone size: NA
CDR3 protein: CASSYATTGLARTYNEQFF

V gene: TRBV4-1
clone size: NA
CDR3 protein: CASSQDGQARGWAQQFF

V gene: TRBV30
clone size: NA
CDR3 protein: CAWSASKGVAREQFF

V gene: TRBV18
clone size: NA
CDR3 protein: CASSPGDRGGTEAFF

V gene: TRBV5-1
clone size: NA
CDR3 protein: CASSEQNAPTEAFF

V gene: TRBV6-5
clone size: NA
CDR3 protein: CASSYRGPSNQPQHF

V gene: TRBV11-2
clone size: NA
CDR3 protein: CASSPRSGRSWEQYF

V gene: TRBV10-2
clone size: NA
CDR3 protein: CASRTTGGGTDTQYF

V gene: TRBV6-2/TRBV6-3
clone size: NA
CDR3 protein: CASSRSETGLSYNEQFF

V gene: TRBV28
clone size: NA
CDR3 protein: CASSLSSGTEAFF

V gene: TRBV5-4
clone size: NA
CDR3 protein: CASSTAGTGGADTQYF

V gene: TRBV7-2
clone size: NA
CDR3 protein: CASSLAQGSGALQETQYF

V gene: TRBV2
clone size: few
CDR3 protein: CASSPDSGNQPQHF

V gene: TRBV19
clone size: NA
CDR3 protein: CATTSQGAGGYTF

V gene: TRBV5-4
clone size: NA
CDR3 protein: CASSSGVGGIGAFF

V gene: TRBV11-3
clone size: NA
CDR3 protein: CASSLDHNQYNEQFF

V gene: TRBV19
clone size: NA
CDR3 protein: CASSIDWSQPQHF

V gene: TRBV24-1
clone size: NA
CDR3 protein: CATSEISGIRDCEQYF

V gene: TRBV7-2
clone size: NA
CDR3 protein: CASTLSIEDNQFF

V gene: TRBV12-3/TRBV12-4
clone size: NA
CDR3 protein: CASSLVGGTEAFF

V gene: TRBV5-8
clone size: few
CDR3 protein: CASSSRTSGRTYEQYF

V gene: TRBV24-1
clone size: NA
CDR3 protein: CATSDRRFKETQYF

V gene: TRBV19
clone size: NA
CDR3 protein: CASSNRQLVNTEAFF

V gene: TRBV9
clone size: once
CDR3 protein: CASSVGDATQYF

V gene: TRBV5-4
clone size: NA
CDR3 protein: CASSQIAGGPTDTQYF

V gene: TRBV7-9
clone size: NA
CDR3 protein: CASSSDGEAFF

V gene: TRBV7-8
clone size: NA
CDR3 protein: CASSLVLSGGIQYF

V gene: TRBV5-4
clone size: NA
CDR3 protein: CASSLEVGGNTEAFF

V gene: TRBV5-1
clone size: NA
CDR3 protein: CASSPTWSYGYTF

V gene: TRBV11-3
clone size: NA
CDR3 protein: CASSLGGGQPMNTEAFF

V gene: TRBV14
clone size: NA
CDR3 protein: CASSLRKGQGGFTEAFF

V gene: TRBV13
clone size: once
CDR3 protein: CASSLGLAGGTYNEQFF

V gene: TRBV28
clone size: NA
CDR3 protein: CASSLGVRVAFF

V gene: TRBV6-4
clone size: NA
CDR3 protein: CASSVTGGGNEQFF

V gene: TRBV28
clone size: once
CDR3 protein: CASLDRGGTGELFF

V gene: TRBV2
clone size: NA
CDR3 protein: CASRVGNTGELFF

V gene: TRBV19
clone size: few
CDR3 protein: CASSIDSTGAGYTF

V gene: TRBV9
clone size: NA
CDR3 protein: CASSASTSGATQYF

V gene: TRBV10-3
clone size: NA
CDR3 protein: CAISESIGSDRGNQPQHF

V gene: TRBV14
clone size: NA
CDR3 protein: CASSHRAGGSSYNEQFF

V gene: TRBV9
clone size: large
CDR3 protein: CASSVGGATNEQFF

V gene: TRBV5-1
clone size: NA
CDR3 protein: CASSLPGGKETQYF

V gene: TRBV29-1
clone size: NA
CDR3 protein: CSVVGTTSGGPTDTQYF

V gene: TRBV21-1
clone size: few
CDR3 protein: CASSTRGLEGYNEQFF

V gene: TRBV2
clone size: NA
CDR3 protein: CASSEDLGSYTF

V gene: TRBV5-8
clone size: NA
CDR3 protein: CASSFEQGFNNEQFF

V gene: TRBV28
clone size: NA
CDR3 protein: CASSLDGNQPQHF

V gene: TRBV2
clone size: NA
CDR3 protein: CASSESDRDQEKLFF